This T cell receptor (beta chain) was recovered during a study of follicular helper T cells after annual influenza vaccination. About the research overall: Days 0, 7 and 28 post-vaccination were the blood draw times.

Sample time point: 2015-2016 season, 7 days after influenza vaccination. TCRB sequencing was done at Survey resolution level. Sequencing used immunoSEQ multiplex PCR; TCRdb keeps in-frame clones, though not all of them. The sample consists of fewer than 7,500 clones, around 75% of them appearing once. This clone was observed a single time. The germline V and J ends were trimmed by 5 bases and 3 bases, with 11 bases remaining between them. CDR1 SGHTA and CDR2 FQGNSA come from the germline V gene. The CDR3 spans 13 residues. The genes are TRBV7-2 and TRBJ2-7; weak D call: TRBD2 (6 bases). The clonotype was recovered from an adult who received the influenza vaccine. The sequencing used CXCR5- memory CD4+ T cells sorted from blood, collected 7 days after influenza vaccination. CDR3 coding DNA: TGTGCCAGCAGCCGGGACTCTCTCTACGAGCAGTACTTC. It yields the protein CASSRDSLYEQYF. Filled out from reference TRBV7-2 and TRBJ2-7, the complete variable domain reads GAGVSQSPSNKVTEKGKDVELRCDPISGHTALYWYRQSLGQGLEFLIYFQGNSAPDKSGLPSDRFSAERTGGSVSTLTIQRTQQEDSAVYLCASSRDSLYEQYFGPGTRLTVT.